These 4 T cell receptor beta chains came from one sample sequenced in a study of tumor-infiltrating lymphocytes in primary liver carcinoma. Blood RNA was derived from unsorted whole blood, and germline DNA was extracted too. TCR beta cDNA came from about 0.45 ug total RNA, primed with a constant-region primer. Libraries for TCR beta were built through three nested multiplex PCR rounds, which together made up a slightly modified ARM-PCR procedure. TRBV1-TRBV30 forward primers paired with a C-beta reverse primer drove the first two PCR rounds, about 10 cycles each. TCRdb redid the calling of the multiplex PCR reads with MiXCR, one entry per CDR3 protein. The sample holds just over 300,000 distinct CDR3 sequences; 50% to 75% are singletons and the top ten take about 15%. Specimen: peripheral blood. The source is a woman aged 25 to 39 with primary liver carcinoma and hepatitis B virus infection.

The chain uses TRBV6-5 and TRBJ2-2; unclear D gene. CDR1 and CDR2 (germline): MNHEY, SVGAGI. The CDR3 runs to 13 residues. V lost 4 bases and J lost 4, with 7 bases in between. The CDR3 here is CASSLFATGELFF. The CDR3 nucleotides are TGTGCCAGCAGTTTATTTGCCACCGGGGAGCTGTTTTTT.

This chain connects TRBV13 to TRBJ1-2; TRBD1 might be the D (6 bases). This CDR3 is built from 14 residues. CDR1 is PRHDT, CDR2 FYEKMQ, per germline (reference sequence). V was cut by 5 bases and J by 6 bases, with 16 bases left in between. For the CDR3, the DNA is TGTGCCAGCAGCCTCCAACTCCACAGGGATGGCTACACCTTC. Translated, it gives CASSLQLHRDGYTF.

This rearrangement joins TRBV28 to TRBJ2-5; D ambiguous. Trimming removed 5 bases at V and 5 bases at J, with 9 bases between. The CDR3 has 12 residues. Germline V CDR1 and CDR2: MDHEN, SYDVKM. The CDR3, as DNA: TGTGCCAGCAGTCGCTATAGGGAGACCCAGTACTTC. Protein sequence: CASSRYRETQYF.

This chain links TRBV12-1 with TRBJ2-2; the table calls TRBD2, which could not be checked here. TRBV12-1 is designated a pseudogene. The CDR3 is 18 amino acids. The CDR3 reads CASSPRGGLAVLTGELFF. The CDR3 nucleotides read TGTGCCAGCAGCCCCAGGGGAGGACTAGCGGTTCTGACCGGGGAGCTGTTTTTT.